One and the same sample provided the 19 T cell receptor beta chains below, sequenced in a study of blood T cell repertoires in COVID-19. Assay used: immunoSEQ multiplex PCR; TCRdb lists only in-frame clones, some missing. The sample lists some 200,000 clones, almost 85% occurring once. Sequenced: peripheral blood. These receptors originate from a woman aged 45-65 years with active or convalescent COVID-19.

The chain recombines TRBV5-4 with TRBJ1-1; 9 bases are a match to TRBD1. CDR3 length: 13 amino acids. Germline V CDR1 and CDR2: SGHNT, YYREEE (reference sequence). After removal of 4 bases from V and 4 bases from J, the junction contained 2 bases not matched to a gene. The chain's CDR3 is CASSVDRGTEAFF. CDR3 DNA: TGTGCCAGCAGCGTGGACAGGGGCACTGAAGCTTTCTTT.

CDR3 DNA: TGTGCCACAAAGGTAACAGGGGGCAGAGATACGCAGTATTTT. It codes for CATKVTGGRDTQYF. The chain links TRBV10-3 to TRBJ2-3, with 9 bases aligning to TRBD1. This CDR3 is built from 14 residues. V lost 10 bases to trimming and J lost 5 bases; unmatched junction nucleotides: 10. Germline V CDR1 and CDR2: ENHRY, SYGVKD.

V usage is TRBV5-8 and J usage is TRBJ1-1; 9 nucleotides align to TRBD1. The CDR3 runs 18 residues. V lost 0 bases and J lost 5; bases outside the gene matches: 14. Germline CDR1 reads SGHTS; CDR2 reads YDEGEE. The CDR3 sequence: CASSLEGTGFGGTTEAFF. The CDR3, as DNA: TGTGCCAGCAGCTTGGAGGGGACAGGGTTCGGGGGGACAACTGAAGCTTTCTTT.

This chain joins TRBV9 and TRBJ1-1, with 7 bases aligning to TRBD1. Losses at the gene ends were 2 bases for V and 0 bases for J; bases not matched to a gene: 4. The germline V gene encodes CDR1 SGDLS and CDR2 YYNGEE. This CDR3 comprises 15 residues. The CDR3 coding sequence is TGTGCCAGCAGCGTGACAGGGAGCATGAACACTGAAGCTTTCTTT. Protein sequence: CASSVTGSMNTEAFF.

The CDR3 nucleotides are TGTGCCAGCTCACCGGCACAGGGAGAGGAGCAGTTCTTC. Protein: CASSPAQGEEQFF. The chain has TRBV18 and TRBJ2-1; TRBD1 might be the D (6 bases). Germline V CDR1 and CDR2: KGHSH, LQKENI. The V end was cut by 3 bases, the J end by 10 bases, with 13 bases between. The CDR3 has 13 residues.

V and J are TRBV27 and TRBJ2-7, with TRBD2 matching over 9 bases. J lost 6 bases, V lost 4 bases, and 10 bases had no gene match. CDR3 length: 15 amino acids. Germline loops: CDR1 MNHEY, CDR2 SMNVEV (reference sequence). The CDR3 DNA reads TGTGCCAGCAGTTCCCCCGGTAGCGGGAGAGGCGAGCAGTACTTC. This translates into CASSSPGSGRGEQYF.

This chain joins TRBV12-3 or TRBV12-4 and TRBJ2-5, with a tentative D call TRBD2 (6 bases). Trimming removed 6 bases at V and 1 base at J, with 9 bases between. The CDR3 has 13 residues. The CDR3 sequence is CASSRDSQETQYF. CDR3 nucleotides: TGTGCCAGCAGCCGGGACTCCCAAGAGACCCAGTACTTC.

This clone has a single count. The V and J genes are TRBV19 and TRBJ2-1; D uncertain. The CDR3 totals 13 residues. Germline V gene sequence: CDR1 LNHDA, CDR2 SQIVND (reference sequence). The V end lost 5 bases, the J end lost 10 bases, and 15 bases lay between the germline ends. The DNA for the CDR3 is TGTGCCAGTAGTCCAACCAACCAGGCGGAGCAGTTCTTC. Translated: CASSPTNQAEQFF.

The V and J genes are TRBV3-1 (or the pseudogene TRBV3-2) and TRBJ2-7; the D is unclear. Trimming took 3 bases from V and 4 from J, leaving 10 bases between them. CDR3 length equals 13 residues. From germline, CDR1 is LGHDT and CDR2 YNNKEL (reference sequence). The CDR3 sequence is CASSQNLLYEQYF. CDR3 DNA: TGTGCCAGCAGCCAGAACCTACTTTACGAGCAGTACTTC.

This rearrangement joins TRBV7-9 to TRBJ1-2; D is ambiguous. V shed 5 bases and J shed 5 bases, with 18 bases lying between them. Looked up from germline, CDR1 is SEHNR and CDR2 is FQNEAQ (reference sequence). This CDR3 has 15 residues. CDR3 amino acids: CASSPYPAGLYGYTF. The CDR3 nucleotides read TGTGCCAGCAGCCCCTATCCGGCGGGATTGTATGGCTACACCTTC.

CDR3: CASSIRRDQPQHF. CDR3 in DNA: TGTGCCAGCAGTATTAGGAGGGACCAGCCCCAGCATTTT. The chain combines TRBV2 with TRBJ1-5, with D possibly TRBD1 on 5 matching bases. From germline, CDR1 is SNHLY and CDR2 FYNNEI. There are 13 residues in the CDR3. Deletions cut 5 bases from V and 7 bases from J, with 12 bases between. The entire variable domain, with the rest obtained from reference TRBV2 and TRBJ1-5, is as follows: EPEVTQTPSHQVTQMGQEVILRCVPISNHLYFYWYRQILGQKVEFLVSFYNNEISEKSEIFDDQFSVERPDGSNFTLKIRSTKLEDSAMYFCASSIRRDQPQHFGDGTRLSIL.

This chain connects TRBV5-5 to TRBJ2-5; a possible D gene is TRBD2 (7 bases). Trimming stripped 1 base from V and 2 bases from J, with 12 bases between. CDR1 and CDR2 from the germline V gene are SGHKS and YYEKEE (reference sequence). The CDR3 loop spans 15 amino acids. The CDR3 is CASSLRGRGQETQYF. CDR3 bases: TGTGCCAGCAGCTTGAGGGGGAGGGGACAAGAGACCCAGTACTTC.

The chain carries TRBV5-1 and TRBJ1-3; weak D call: TRBD1 (6 bases). CDR1 is SGHRS, CDR2 YFSETQ, per germline. The CDR3 runs to 15 residues. With 0 bases removed from V and 2 bases from J, the gap between germline ends came to 9 bases. CDR3 in DNA: TGCGCCAGCAGCTTGGGGGGGCCCGCTGGAAACACCATATATTTT. This sequence encodes CASSLGGPAGNTIYF.

The chain carries TRBV6-2 or TRBV6-3 and TRBJ2-3; 7 positions match TRBD1. The CDR3 runs 16 residues. Per the germline V gene, CDR1 is MNHEY and CDR2 is SVGEGT. V trimming: 5 bases; J trimming: 2 bases; junction bases outside the gene matches: 10. In DNA form, the CDR3 reads TGTGCCAGCAGTCCATATCCGACAGGGACCACAGATACGCAGTATTTT. Translated, it gives CASSPYPTGTTDTQYF.

This clone was observed a few times. J is TRBJ1-2 and V is TRBV9; 7 nucleotides match TRBD1. Germline CDR1 is SGDLS and CDR2 is YYNGEE. CDR3 length: 13 amino acids. Germline trimming cut 3 bases from V and 8 bases from J; bases unmatched to any gene: 7. The CDR3 coding sequence is TGTGCCAGCAGCGCGACGACAGGGAGAGGCTACACCTTC. Amino acid sequence: CASSATTGRGYTF.

This clone has a single count. The chain uses TRBV9 and TRBJ1-1; no firm D call. Between the trimmed V and J ends, which lost 0 bases and 0 bases, there was a span of 6 bases. The length of the CDR3 is 14 residues. CDR1 and CDR2 from the germline V gene are SGDLS and YYNGEE. CDR3 region: CASSVATVNTEAFF. The CDR3 nucleotides read TGTGCCAGCAGCGTAGCTACTGTGAACACTGAAGCTTTCTTT.

V gene TRBV5-4 combines with J gene TRBJ1-4; the D is unclear. The CDR3 has 14 residues. The V gene's germline CDR1 is SGHNT and CDR2 YYREEE (reference sequence). The germline V and J ends were trimmed by 1 base and 4 bases, with 8 bases remaining between them. The CDR3 reads CASSLRRGNEKLFF. The CDR3 DNA follows: TGTGCCAGCAGCTTGCGGCGAGGTAATGAAAAACTGTTTTTT.

J is TRBJ2-2 and V is TRBV7-3, with D possibly TRBD1 on 5 matching bases. CDR3 length equals 16 residues. CDR1 and CDR2 (germline): SGHTA, FQGTGA. V lost 5 bases and J 1 base, leaving 14 bases between the germline ends. In DNA, the CDR3 is TGTGCCAGCAGCCCCCAGGGTGGGCGGAACACCGGGGAGCTGTTTTTT. Its translation is CASSPQGGRNTGELFF.

The chain recombines TRBV6-1 with TRBJ2-2; D not resolved. The CDR3 has 10 residues. In germline, CDR1 is MNHNS, CDR2 SASEGT. V lost 2 bases to trimming and J lost 12 bases, with 4 bases between them. In nucleotides, the CDR3 is TGTGCCAGCAGTGAATTAAAGCTGTTTTTT. This gives the protein CASSELKLFF.